Below, 25 T cell receptor beta chains from the same sample are listed, as sequenced in a study of OX40 agonist ivuxolimab in advanced cancers. The data were produced by immunoSEQ multiplex PCR, yet TCRdb's version contains in-frame clones alone and is incomplete. Here the sample spans roughly 80,000 clones, 80% to 90% being singletons. The material was CD4+ or CD8+ T cells sorted from blood, obtained in a trial of the OX40 agonist ivuxolimab. The receptors originated from an adult with an advanced solid tumor such as melanoma, head and neck, liver or kidney cancer.

This rearrangement joins TRBV6-5 to TRBJ2-7; possibly TRBD1 for D (5 bases). This CDR3 has 15 amino acids. CDR1 and CDR2 from the germline V gene are MNHEY and SVGAGI. Trimming pared 8 bases from V and 2 bases from J, leaving 19 bases between. The CDR3 DNA reads TGTGCCAGCCCAAAAGATATCAGGGCACCCTACGAGCAGTACTTC. Protein product: CASPKDIRAPYEQYF.

This chain uses TRBV19 with TRBJ2-2, with D possibly TRBD2 on 6 matching bases. This CDR3 has 15 amino acids. V lost 6 bases to trimming and J lost 1 base, with 12 bases between them. The germline gives CDR1 LNHDA, CDR2 SQIVND (reference sequence). CDR3 coding DNA: TGTGCCAGTAGATTTGGGACTCAGAACACCGGGGAGCTGTTTTTT. Residues: CASRFGTQNTGELFF.

The chain combines TRBV7-9 with TRBJ1-5; 8 bases line up with TRBD1. The CDR3 has 16 residues. After removal of 5 bases from V and 3 bases from J, the junction contained 9 bases not matched to a gene. CDR1 and CDR2 (germline): SEHNR, FQNEAQ (reference sequence). The CDR3 protein is CASSLGQGVNNQPQHF. In DNA, the CDR3 is TGTGCCAGCAGCCTAGGACAGGGCGTTAACAATCAGCCCCAGCATTTT. Supplemented by reference TRBV7-9 and TRBJ1-5, the full variable domain reads DTGVSQNPRHKITKRGQNVTFRCDPISEHNRLYWYRQTLGQGPEFLTYFQNEAQLEKSRLLSDRFSAERPKGSFSTLEIQRTEQGDSAMYLCASSLGQGVNNQPQHFGDGTRLSIL.

This chain uses TRBV7-3 with TRBJ2-2; D is perhaps TRBD1 (6 bases). Germline V gene lookup returns CDR1 SGHTA and CDR2 FQGTGA. V was shortened by 3 bases and J by 4 bases, with 12 bases between the two germline ends. CDR3 size: 15 residues. Here the CDR3 reads CASSFGQRSTGELFF. The CDR3 coding sequence is TGTGCCAGCAGCTTCGGACAGAGGAGCACCGGGGAGCTGTTTTTT.

V usage is TRBV11-2 and J usage is TRBJ1-3; D is ambiguous. The V gene's germline CDR1 is SGHAT and CDR2 FQNNGV. The CDR3 totals 15 residues. Trimming removed 5 bases at V and 1 base at J, with 12 bases between. The CDR3 region has the DNA TGTGCCAGCAGCCCCTTCCGTTGGTCTGGAAACACCATATATTTT. It is translated as CASSPFRWSGNTIYF.

CDR3 DNA: TGTGCCAGCAGTATAGGGAGTGTATACGAGCAGTACTTC. Protein product: CASSIGSVYEQYF. The rearrangement joins TRBV28 to TRBJ2-7; the D gene is possibly TRBD2 (5 bases). The ends were cut back, 5 bases at V and 4 bases at J, with 12 bases in the middle. Germline assignment: CDR1 MDHEN and CDR2 SYDVKM. The CDR3 loop spans 13 amino acids.

The chain combines TRBV10-3 with TRBJ2-3, with 7 positions matching TRBD2. The CDR3 has 15 amino acids. The germline CDR1 and CDR2 sequences are ENHRY and SYGVKD. Trimming took 5 bases from V and 5 from J; bases not matched to a gene: 10. The CDR3, as DNA: TGTGCCATCAGTCCTCTCACGAGCGGGAAAGATACGCAGTATTTT. This sequence encodes CAISPLTSGKDTQYF.

This chain uses TRBV20-1 with TRBJ1-2; perhaps TRBD1 as D (6 bases). V dropped 6 bases and J dropped 8 bases, with 13 bases sitting between them. Germline V CDR1 and CDR2: DFQATT, SNEGSKA (reference sequence). This CDR3 has 11 residues. The CDR3 region is CSAIQGQGYTF. The CDR3 DNA reads TGCAGTGCCATACAGGGCCAAGGCTACACCTTC.

The genes are TRBV5-1 and TRBJ1-1; no clear D gene. Germline CDR1 is SGHRS and CDR2 is YFSETQ. The CDR3 is 14 amino acids. Trimming pared 0 bases from V and 4 bases from J, leaving 10 bases between. The chain's CDR3 is CASSLGFRTTEAFF. The CDR3 DNA is TGCGCCAGCAGCTTGGGATTCCGCACCACTGAAGCTTTCTTT. The full variable domain, with the rest looked up from reference TRBV5-1 and TRBJ1-1, is KAGVTQTPRYLIKTRGQQVTLSCSPISGHRSVSWYQQTPGQGLQFLFEYFSETQRNKGNFPGRFSGRQFSNSRSEMNVSTLELGDSALYLCASSLGFRTTEAFFGQGTRLTVV.

This chain uses TRBV19 with TRBJ2-7; weak D call: TRBD1 (6 bases). The CDR3 extends over 14 amino acids. Trimming removed 6 bases from V and 8 bases from J, with 20 bases in between. Germline loops: CDR1 LNHDA, CDR2 SQIVND (reference sequence). The CDR3 bases are TGTGCCAGTAGGGACATACAGGGAACCCAAAAGCAGTACTTC. This codes for CASRDIQGTQKQYF.

The chain employs TRBV4-3 and TRBJ1-2; D not certain. CDR3 length: 12 residues. The germline V and J ends were trimmed by 3 bases and 8 bases, with 10 bases remaining between them. In germline, CDR1 is LGHNA, CDR2 YSLEER. CDR3 sequence: CASSHPYKGYTF. The CDR3 DNA follows: TGCGCCAGCAGCCACCCCTATAAAGGCTACACCTTC.

V and J are TRBV7-9 and TRBJ2-3; D is perhaps TRBD2 (6 bases). The CDR3 contains 15 residues. The V gene's germline CDR1 is SEHNR and CDR2 FQNEAQ (reference sequence). Trimming stripped 5 bases from V and 0 bases from J, with 12 bases between. The CDR3 DNA is TGTGCCAGCAGCCGTGGTAGCGGTAGCACAGATACGCAGTATTTT. It encodes CASSRGSGSTDTQYF. Full variable domain (remainder filled in from reference TRBV7-9 and TRBJ2-3): DTGVSQNPRHKITKRGQNVTFRCDPISEHNRLYWYRQTLGQGPEFLTYFQNEAQLEKSRLLSDRFSAERPKGSFSTLEIQRTEQGDSAMYLCASSRGSGSTDTQYFGPGTRLTVL.

In its sample, this clone was seen once. The gene calls are TRBV7-2 and TRBJ2-5; unclear D gene. Deletions cut 4 bases from V and 1 base from J, with 4 bases between. CDR1 and CDR2 (germline): SGHTA, FQGNSA. The CDR3 covers 12 residues. CDR3 amino acids: CASSYLQETQYF. The CDR3 bases are TGTGCCAGCAGCTACCTCCAAGAGACCCAGTACTTC.

The V call is TRBV29-1, the J call TRBJ1-4; D gene unclear. The CDR3 runs to 11 residues. From germline, CDR1 is SQVTM and CDR2 ANQGSEA. V lost 5 bases, J lost 5 bases, and 6 bases lay in between. CDR3 region: CSVYRNEKLFF. The CDR3 DNA reads TGCAGCGTTTACAGAAATGAAAAACTGTTTTTT.

The CDR3 loop is CASGLAPQGNTIYF. As DNA, the CDR3 is TGTGCTAGTGGTTTGGCCCCCCAAGGGAACACCATATATTTT. This chain links TRBV12-5 with TRBJ1-3; D gene ambiguous. This CDR3 is 14 amino acids long. CDR1 and CDR2 from the germline V gene are LGHNT and FRNRAP. The V gene lost 1 base and the J gene lost 7 bases, with 11 bases spanning the gap.

This clone was found once. V gene TRBV5-6 combines with J gene TRBJ1-5; 8 bases are a match to TRBD1. J lost 0 bases, V lost 0 bases, and 8 bases had no gene match. The CDR3 has 18 residues. Germline values: CDR1 SGHDT, CDR2 YYEEEE. The CDR3 is CASSLAAGGRYSNQPQHF. In nucleotides, the CDR3 is TGTGCCAGCAGCTTGGCCGCAGGGGGCCGGTATAGCAATCAGCCCCAGCATTTT.

This clone was seen once. The V call is TRBV28, the J call TRBJ2-7; TRBD1 matches 7 bases. Germline assignment: CDR1 MDHEN and CDR2 SYDVKM. This CDR3 spans 13 amino acids. V lost 6 bases to trimming and J lost 2 bases; unmatched junction nucleotides: 4. For the CDR3, the DNA is TGTGCCAGCAGAACCACAGGGGCCTACGAGCAGTACTTC. Residues: CASRTTGAYEQYF.

This clone came up a few times. The chain links TRBV2 to TRBJ2-4, with 9 nucleotides matching TRBD1. Looked up from germline, CDR1 is SNHLY and CDR2 is FYNNEI. The CDR3 covers 16 residues. After removal of 5 bases from V and 3 bases from J, the junction contained 8 bases not matched to a gene. The CDR3 DNA follows: TGTGCCAGCAGTCAGAGGGACAGGGCGGGCAAAAACATTCAGTACTTC. Amino acid sequence: CASSQRDRAGKNIQYF.

V and J are TRBV7-8 and TRBJ1-2; TRBD1 is a possible D gene (5 bases). CDR3 length: 15 residues. V dropped 3 bases and J dropped 8 bases, with 19 bases sitting between them. Per germline, CDR1 SGHVS and CDR2 FQNEAQ. CDR3 DNA: TGTGCCAGCAGCTTTGGAGGGACCCATGAAGGGGGCTACACCTTC. It specifies CASSFGGTHEGGYTF.

In this sample, this clone turned up once. The J gene is TRBJ2-1, the V gene TRBV5-1; D unclear. Germline CDR1 reads SGHRS; CDR2 reads YFSETQ. V was trimmed by 3 bases and J by 7 bases, leaving 8 bases between them. CDR3 length: 12 amino acids. The CDR3 DNA reads as TGCGCCAGCAGCTCCTTTGGGAATGAGCAGTTCTTC. It codes for CASSSFGNEQFF.

The chain uses TRBV9 and TRBJ2-1, with TRBD2 matching over 11 bases. Germline CDR1 SGDLS, CDR2 YYNGEE. V gave up 0 bases and J gave up 6 bases; unmatched junction bases: 8. CDR3 length: 17 amino acids. The CDR3 DNA reads TGTGCCAGCAGCGTAGGAGGTAGCGGGGGGGCCTTCAATGAGCAGTTCTTC. It specifies CASSVGGSGGAFNEQFF.

The chain is built from TRBV7-2 and TRBJ2-2, with D possibly called TRBD1 or TRBD2 (6 bases each). CDR1 is SGHTA and CDR2 is FQGNSA in the germline V gene. V lost 0 bases and J 9 bases, leaving 14 bases between the germline ends. The CDR3 sequence is 15 residues long. The CDR3 DNA reads TGTGCCAGCAGCTTAGCATGGGGGGCCCAGAGGGAGCTGTTTTTT. Its translation is CASSLAWGAQRELFF.

The V gene is TRBV4-2, the J gene TRBJ1-2, with TRBD1 matching over 11 bases. J gave up 6 bases and V 1 base, and 4 bases lay outside the gene matches. Germline values: CDR1 LGHNA, CDR2 YNFKEQ. The CDR3 runs to 15 residues. The CDR3 coding sequence is TGTGCCAGCAGCCAAGTAGGGACAGGGGGTGATGGCTACACCTTC. The encoded protein is CASSQVGTGGDGYTF.

The CDR3 region has the DNA TGTGCCAGCAGCTCGTACAGGGAGGAGCAGTACTTC. Residues: CASSSYREEQYF. The genes are TRBV7-2 and TRBJ2-7; weak D call: TRBD1 (6 bases). The germline gives CDR1 SGHTA, CDR2 FQGNSA. The CDR3 runs to 12 residues. Trimming took 4 bases from V and 7 from J, leaving 11 bases between them.

This clone occurred a few times. The J gene is TRBJ1-2, the V gene TRBV7-2, with unresolved D. The V gene's germline CDR1 is SGHTA and CDR2 FQGNSA. The length of the CDR3 is 14 residues. V was trimmed by 1 base and J by 4 bases, leaving 10 bases between them. The CDR3 spells CASSLDSMIYGYTF. The CDR3 nucleotides are TGTGCCAGCAGCTTAGACTCTATGATCTATGGCTACACCTTC.